This TCR beta chain is drawn from a study of blood T cell repertoires in COVID-19. In the original processing: Amplification of reference gene primers was used by the study to estimate nucleated cell counts. TCRdb's table, derived via immunoSEQ multiplex PCR, lists solely in-frame clones and lacks some. D and trimming were read from the DNA, whereas the V and J calls and clone size are those reported in that table. The sample includes roughly 200,000 clones, 89% seen only once; the top ten take approximately 7%. The CDR3 has 16 amino acids. The V gene end was trimmed by 2 bases and the J gene end by 1 base; junction bases not matched to a gene: 3. The germline gives CDR1 MNHNS, CDR2 SASEGT.

Material: peripheral blood. This TCR came from a man between 35 and 55 years old with acute or convalescent COVID-19. This chain joins TRBV6-1 and TRBJ2-3; 10 bases are shared with TRBD2. Here the CDR3 reads CASSEIGTSGTDTQYF. The CDR3, as DNA: TGTGCCAGCAGTGAAATTGGGACTAGCGGCACAGATACGCAGTATTTT.